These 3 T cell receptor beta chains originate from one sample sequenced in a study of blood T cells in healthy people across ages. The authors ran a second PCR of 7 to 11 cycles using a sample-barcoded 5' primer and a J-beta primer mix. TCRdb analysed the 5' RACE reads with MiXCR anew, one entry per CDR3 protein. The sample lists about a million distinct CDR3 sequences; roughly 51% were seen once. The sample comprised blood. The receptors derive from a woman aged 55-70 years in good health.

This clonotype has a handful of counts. Here the CDR3 DNA reads TGTGCCAGCAGTTATGTGGGAGGCCTTTACGAGCAGTACTTC. It specifies CASSYVGGLYEQYF. This sequence joins TRBV27 and TRBJ2-7; possibly TRBD2 for D (6 bases). The V and J ends lost 4 bases and 4 bases respectively, with 14 bases between them. Germline lookup yields CDR1 MNHEY and CDR2 SMNVEV (reference sequence). The CDR3 extends over 14 amino acids.

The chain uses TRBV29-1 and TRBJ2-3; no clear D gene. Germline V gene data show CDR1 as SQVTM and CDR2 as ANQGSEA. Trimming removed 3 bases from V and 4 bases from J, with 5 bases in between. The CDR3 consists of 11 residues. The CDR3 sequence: CSVEAPDTQYF. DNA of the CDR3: TGCAGCGTTGAGGCCCCAGATACGCAGTATTTT.

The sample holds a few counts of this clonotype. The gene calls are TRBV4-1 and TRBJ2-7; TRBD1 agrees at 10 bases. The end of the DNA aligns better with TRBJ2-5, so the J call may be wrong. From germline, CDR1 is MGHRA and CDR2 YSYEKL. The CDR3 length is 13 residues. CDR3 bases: TGCGCCAGCAGGCCGACAGGGGGCAAGACCCAGTACTTC. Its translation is CASRPTGGKTQYF.